The rows below give T cell receptor beta chains drawn from one sample of a study of cytomegalovirus exposure and HLA in healthy donors. Measured with immunoSEQ multiplex PCR; TCRdb has only the in-frame clones, and not every one. The sample has around 260,000 clones; less than 95% are singletons. The specimen was PBMCs. The receptors here all came from a woman in her thirties in good health and CMV-seronegative. Each CDR3 is given with its conserved first and last residue. D genes are given only for firm matches. Only part of the rows carry a size: once, few, many, or a class if the clone is expanded.

D gene: NA
V gene: TRBV7-6
clone size: NA
J gene: TRBJ2-7
CDR3 protein: CASSLFIGSDYEQYF

D gene: NA
V gene: TRBV5-6
clone size: NA
J gene: TRBJ2-5
CDR3 protein: CASSGGTVQETQYF

D gene: NA
V gene: TRBV10-1
clone size: NA
J gene: TRBJ2-7
CDR3 protein: CASSGGAPNYEQYF

D gene: NA
V gene: TRBV5-1
clone size: NA
J gene: TRBJ1-2
CDR3 protein: CASSDIRDEEGYTF

D gene: NA
V gene: TRBV12-5
clone size: once
J gene: TRBJ2-1
CDR3 protein: CASGMDFYRQFF

D gene: NA
V gene: TRBV5-4
clone size: few
J gene: TRBJ2-5
CDR3 protein: CASSPGRGPRVETQYF

D gene: NA
V gene: TRBV27
clone size: NA
J gene: TRBJ2-1
CDR3 protein: CASGSGASYNEQFF

D gene: NA
V gene: TRBV14
clone size: few
J gene: TRBJ1-3
CDR3 protein: CASSQGTAPGNTIYF

D gene: TRBD1
V gene: TRBV18
clone size: NA
J gene: TRBJ1-1
CDR3 protein: CASSRWTGDTEAFF

D gene: TRBD1
V gene: TRBV6-6
clone size: NA
J gene: TRBJ1-5
CDR3 protein: CASSYNRGNNQPQHF

D gene: TRBD2
V gene: TRBV28
clone size: NA
J gene: TRBJ2-7
CDR3 protein: CASSFVGLAYEQYF

D gene: TRBD1
V gene: TRBV11-2
clone size: NA
J gene: TRBJ1-4
CDR3 protein: CASSFGQGLMEKLFF

D gene: NA
V gene: TRBV15
clone size: NA
J gene: TRBJ2-7
CDR3 protein: CATSKGFTGTYEQYF

D gene: NA
V gene: TRBV11-3
clone size: NA
J gene: TRBJ2-7
CDR3 protein: CASSMSPTGSEQYF

D gene: TRBD1
V gene: TRBV29-1
clone size: once
J gene: TRBJ1-2
CDR3 protein: CSASPNRGGYGYGYTF

D gene: NA
V gene: TRBV7-6
clone size: NA
J gene: TRBJ2-7
CDR3 protein: CASSLALGGEQYF

D gene: TRBD1
V gene: TRBV11-2
clone size: NA
J gene: TRBJ2-7
CDR3 protein: CASSAGTGVREQYF

D gene: NA
V gene: TRBV28
clone size: NA
J gene: TRBJ1-2
CDR3 protein: CASSLTRQLYGYTF

D gene: NA
V gene: TRBV28
clone size: NA
J gene: TRBJ1-4
CDR3 protein: CASSQAFEKLFF

D gene: NA
V gene: TRBV5-5
clone size: NA
J gene: TRBJ1-1
CDR3 protein: CASTPRTAWLPNTEAFF

D gene: TRBD2
V gene: TRBV11-2
clone size: NA
J gene: TRBJ2-2
CDR3 protein: CASSFWAGGMNTGELFF

D gene: TRBD2
V gene: TRBV4-2
clone size: NA
J gene: TRBJ2-7
CDR3 protein: CASSQGPRDYQSRGQYF

D gene: TRBD1
V gene: TRBV6-5
clone size: once
J gene: TRBJ2-3
CDR3 protein: CASRPGQATDTQYF

D gene: TRBD2
V gene: TRBV5-1
clone size: NA
J gene: TRBJ2-1
CDR3 protein: CASSQKILAGGDEQFF

D gene: TRBD1
V gene: TRBV11-3
clone size: NA
J gene: TRBJ2-7
CDR3 protein: CASSLGDRGRPSYEQYF

D gene: NA
V gene: TRBV18
clone size: NA
J gene: TRBJ2-2
CDR3 protein: CASSPSRDFDTGELFF

D gene: TRBD1
V gene: TRBV27
clone size: NA
J gene: TRBJ1-4
CDR3 protein: CASSFRQGAELFF

D gene: TRBD2
V gene: TRBV10-1
clone size: NA
J gene: TRBJ2-7
CDR3 protein: CASLREQRDYEQYF

D gene: TRBD2
V gene: TRBV27
clone size: NA
J gene: TRBJ2-1
CDR3 protein: CASSLLGLAGINEQFF

D gene: NA
V gene: TRBV5-6
clone size: once
J gene: TRBJ1-4
CDR3 protein: CASSLGDRNNEKLFF

D gene: NA
V gene: TRBV29-1
clone size: NA
J gene: TRBJ2-5
CDR3 protein: CSVRDGQETQYF

D gene: TRBD2
V gene: TRBV9
clone size: NA
J gene: TRBJ2-1
CDR3 protein: CASSGPPRAGVNEQFF

D gene: NA
V gene: TRBV4-3
clone size: NA
J gene: TRBJ2-7
CDR3 protein: CASSQVGQGNYEQYF

D gene: NA
V gene: TRBV5-1
clone size: NA
J gene: TRBJ1-2
CDR3 protein: CASSSGQLDYGYTF

D gene: NA
V gene: TRBV30
clone size: NA
J gene: TRBJ1-4
CDR3 protein: CAWSPWGGHDNEKLFF

D gene: NA
V gene: TRBV30
clone size: NA
J gene: TRBJ2-7
CDR3 protein: CAWSVGRSYEQYF

D gene: NA
V gene: TRBV5-6
clone size: NA
J gene: TRBJ2-1
CDR3 protein: CASSSRGAANEQFF

D gene: NA
V gene: TRBV5-8
clone size: NA
J gene: TRBJ1-3
CDR3 protein: CASRSRGSGNTIYF

D gene: TRBD2
V gene: TRBV7-8
clone size: NA
J gene: TRBJ2-5
CDR3 protein: CASSLSGRAETQYF

D gene: NA
V gene: TRBV7-8
clone size: NA
J gene: TRBJ2-7
CDR3 protein: CASSHGVVQISYEQYF

D gene: NA
V gene: TRBV29-1
clone size: NA
J gene: TRBJ1-3
CDR3 protein: CSVVVGSGNTIYF

D gene: NA
V gene: TRBV7-2
clone size: NA
J gene: TRBJ2-7
CDR3 protein: CASSREPYEQYF